These 27 T cell receptor beta chains came from one sample sequenced in a study of blood T cell repertoires in COVID-19. Libraries were prepared by immunoSEQ multiplex PCR; TCRdb keeps only in-frame clonotypes and omits some of them. The sample consists of more than 95,000 clones, approximately 88% of them appearing once. Sample: peripheral blood. Every receptor here comes from a human donor in a cohort sampled during active COVID-19.

J is TRBJ2-7 and V is TRBV27; possible D gene TRBD2, 6 bases. This CDR3 region has 14 residues. Germline CDR1 and CDR2: MNHEY and SMNVEV (reference sequence). V was cut by 2 bases and J by 2 bases, with 10 bases left in between. The CDR3 loop reads CASSLVSGPYEQYF. CDR3 DNA sequence: TGTGCCAGCAGTTTAGTTAGCGGACCCTACGAGCAGTACTTC.

This clone has more than one count but fewer than ten. The rearrangement joins TRBV2 to TRBJ1-2, with 8 positions matching TRBD1. In germline, CDR1 is SNHLY, CDR2 FYNNEI. Losses at the gene ends were 5 bases for V and 7 bases for J; bases not matched to a gene: 9. The CDR3 extends over 14 amino acids. The CDR3 nucleotides are TGTGCCAGCAGTCCCGGGACAGGCCATACTGGCTACACCTTC. Its translation: CASSPGTGHTGYTF.

This chain connects TRBV27 to TRBJ1-1; 7 nucleotides line up with TRBD1. Germline V gene data show CDR1 as MNHEY and CDR2 as SMNVEV (reference sequence). Germline trimming cut 5 bases from V and 5 bases from J; bases unmatched to any gene: 14. This CDR3 is built from 16 residues. The CDR3 spells CASSHSLRQGTTEAFF. Here the CDR3 DNA reads TGTGCCAGCAGTCATTCACTCAGACAGGGTACGACTGAAGCTTTCTTT.

The chain is built from TRBV12-5 and TRBJ2-3; D gene uncertain. V was trimmed by 6 bases and J by 4 bases, leaving 8 bases between them. The CDR3 runs to 12 residues. Per the germline V gene, CDR1 is LGHNT and CDR2 is FRNRAP. The DNA of the CDR3 is TGTGCTAGTGGCCCTTCTCCAGATACGCAGTATTTT. Amino acids: CASGPSPDTQYF.

This chain connects TRBV5-1 to TRBJ1-4; D is unresolved. V was trimmed by 7 bases and J by 0 bases, leaving 10 bases between them. The CDR3 length is 14 residues. Germline-derived CDR1 and CDR2 are SGHRS and YFSETQ. The DNA of the CDR3 is TGCGCCAGCCGCCAGACAACAACTAATGAAAAACTGTTTTTT. Translated: CASRQTTTNEKLFF.

The chain has TRBV11-2 and TRBJ2-7; D gene uncertain. The CDR3 is 16 amino acids. V lost 1 base, J lost 0 bases, and 13 bases lay in between. CDR1 is SGHAT, CDR2 FQNNGV, per germline. In DNA, the CDR3 is TGTGCCAGCAGCTTAGTCGGGTACGGAGCCTCCTACGAGCAGTACTTC. Protein: CASSLVGYGASYEQYF. The complete variable domain, with remaining parts taken from reference TRBV11-2 and TRBJ2-7, reads EAGVAQSPRYKIIEKRQSVAFWCNPISGHATLYWYQQILGQGPKLLIQFQNNGVVDDSQLPKDRFSAERLKGVDSTLKIQPAKLEDSAVYLCASSLVGYGASYEQYFGPGTRLTVT.

The chain couples TRBV5-1 to TRBJ1-4; possibly TRBD1 for D (6 bases). V gave up 5 bases and J gave up 5 bases, with 16 bases separating them. Germline loops: CDR1 SGHRS, CDR2 YFSETQ. The CDR3 consists of 15 residues. The CDR3 bases are TGCGCCAGCAGTGGAAAAGGACAGTCGAATGAAAAACTGTTTTTT. Translating it yields CASSGKGQSNEKLFF.

This chain links TRBV6-5 with TRBJ2-4; 8 positions match TRBD1. Per the germline V gene, CDR1 is MNHEY and CDR2 is SVGAGI. The length of the CDR3 is 14 residues. J gave up 3 bases and V 6 bases, and 4 bases lay outside the gene matches. The CDR3 DNA reads as TGTGCCAGCAGACAGGGGGTCGTCAAAAACATTCAGTACTTC. This sequence encodes CASRQGVVKNIQYF.

This chain joins TRBV18 and TRBJ2-3; D may be TRBD2 (6 bases). The CDR3 runs 13 residues. Germline CDR1 reads KGHSH; CDR2 reads LQKENI. V was trimmed by 0 bases and J by 5 bases, leaving 6 bases between them. CDR3 coding DNA: TGTGCCAGCTCACCACCGGGGGGAGATACGCAGTATTTT. This sequence encodes CASSPPGGDTQYF.

The chain carries TRBV2 and TRBJ1-3; D ambiguous. V lost 1 base, J lost 11 bases, and 6 bases lay in between. The germline V gene encodes CDR1 SNHLY and CDR2 FYNNEI. The CDR3 length is 11 residues. The CDR3 reads CASSEELAIYF. The DNA for the CDR3 is TGTGCCAGCAGTGAAGAGTTAGCCATATATTTT.

The chain has TRBV18 and TRBJ1-1, with a possible D match to TRBD1 (5 bases). V lost 1 base, J lost 0 bases, and 12 bases lay in between. In germline, CDR1 is KGHSH, CDR2 LQKENI. The CDR3 runs to 16 residues. CDR3 sequence: CASSPRVGGMNTEAFF. As DNA, the CDR3 is TGTGCCAGCTCACCACGGGTCGGGGGGATGAACACTGAAGCTTTCTTT.

This clone was observed once. The CDR3 DNA reads TGCGCCAGCAGCCAAGAACGAAGGAGCTCTGGAAACACCATATATTTT. Its protein product is CASSQERRSSGNTIYF. This sequence joins TRBV4-1 and TRBJ1-3; D not resolved. V lost 0 bases, J lost 0 bases, and 9 bases lay in between. CDR1 and CDR2 (germline): MGHRA, YSYEKL. The CDR3 sequence is 16 residues long.

The rearrangement joins TRBV9 to TRBJ1-1; TRBD1 matches at 7 bases. There are 14 residues in the CDR3. CDR1 is SGDLS and CDR2 is YYNGEE in the germline V gene. The V segment lost 2 bases and the J segment 6 bases; nucleotides outside the gene matches: 7. CDR3 in amino acids: CASSVQGGTSEAFF. DNA for the CDR3: TGTGCCAGCAGCGTTCAGGGGGGCACATCTGAAGCTTTCTTT.

The chain is built from TRBV7-9 and TRBJ2-7; 7 bases are a match to TRBD2. This CDR3 comprises 18 residues. Looked up from germline, CDR1 is SEHNR and CDR2 is FQNEAQ (reference sequence). Trimming at V came to 0 bases and at J to 2 bases, leaving 13 bases not matched to a gene. CDR3 in DNA: TGTGCCAGCAGCTTAGCTTCCCCCGGGACTAAAAAGACCTACGAGCAGTACTTC. It translates to CASSLASPGTKKTYEQYF.

V usage is TRBV5-1 and J usage is TRBJ2-3, with 10 bases matching TRBD2. With V trimmed by 0 bases and J by 6 bases, 4 bases remained unmatched. Germline assignment: CDR1 SGHRS and CDR2 YFSETQ. This CDR3 contains 15 residues. The CDR3 here is CASSLAGTSVDTQYF. The CDR3 DNA follows: TGCGCCAGCAGCTTGGCCGGGACTAGCGTGGATACGCAGTATTTT.

The chain uses TRBV24-1 and TRBJ2-2, with TRBD2 as a possible D gene (6 bases). V lost 9 bases, J lost 0 bases, and 10 bases lay in between. This CDR3 spans 14 amino acids. The V gene's germline CDR1 is KGHDR and CDR2 SFDVKD. CDR3 sequence reads: CATAGGSNTGELFF. In nucleotides, the CDR3 is TGTGCCACCGCCGGGGGATCGAACACCGGGGAGCTGTTTTTT.

The chain combines TRBV11-2 with TRBJ2-7, with 9 bases identical to TRBD1. The germline V gene encodes CDR1 SGHAT and CDR2 FQNNGV. CDR3 length equals 13 residues. Trimming at V came to 5 bases and at J to 7 bases, leaving 6 bases not matched to a gene. The CDR3, as DNA: TGTGCCAGCAGCCGGGACAGGGCGGGTGAGCAGTACTTC. Translating it yields CASSRDRAGEQYF.

This sequence joins TRBV6-5 and TRBJ1-1, with D hard to call. Trimming removed 5 bases from V and 5 bases from J, with 18 bases in between. This CDR3 is built from 15 residues. CDR1 and CDR2 from the germline V gene are MNHEY and SVGAGI. CDR3: CASSRHEGGRTEAFF. The CDR3 DNA is TGTGCCAGCAGTCGACATGAGGGTGGTAGGACTGAAGCTTTCTTT.

This chain connects TRBV9 to TRBJ2-3, with D maybe TRBD1 (5 bases). Germline V gene data show CDR1 as SGDLS and CDR2 as YYNGEE. Trimming left V 4 bases short and J 1 base short, with 13 bases between. The length of the CDR3 is 15 residues. This CDR3 is CASSPRGQRTDTQYF. The CDR3 nucleotides read TGTGCCAGCAGCCCTAGAGGACAACGCACAGATACGCAGTATTTT.

This sequence joins TRBV11-1 and TRBJ2-3, with 8 bases fitting TRBD1. The germline V gene encodes CDR1 SGHAT and CDR2 FQDESV (reference sequence). The trim removed 4 bases at V and 2 bases at J, leaving 2 bases unmatched. There are 14 residues in the CDR3. The CDR3 loop reads CASSSDRDTDTQYF. The CDR3 DNA follows: TGTGCCAGCAGCTCGGACAGGGACACAGATACGCAGTATTTT.

The chain combines TRBV6-5 with TRBJ2-3, with 8 bases matching TRBD1. The J segment lost 1 base and the V segment lost 6 bases, leaving 6 bases of the junction unmatched. Per germline, CDR1 MNHEY and CDR2 SVGAGI. This CDR3 region has 15 residues. The CDR3 loop reads CASSLDRGRTDTQYF. The CDR3 DNA is TGTGCCAGCAGCCTAGACAGGGGACGCACAGATACGCAGTATTTT.

The V and J genes are TRBV7-3 and TRBJ1-3; 9 bases are a match to TRBD1. Germline V gene sequence: CDR1 SGHTA, CDR2 FQGTGA. Trimming took 5 bases from V and 2 from J; bases not matched to a gene: 4. The CDR3 runs to 15 residues. CDR3 in DNA: TGTGCCAGCAGCCAGACAGGGGGGACTGGAAACACCATATATTTT. Translating it yields CASSQTGGTGNTIYF.

The chain is built from TRBV20-1 and TRBJ1-1; tentatively, D is TRBD1 (6 bases). Trimming left V 4 bases short and J 4 bases short, with 7 bases between. The CDR3 covers 11 residues. Per germline, CDR1 DFQATT and CDR2 SNEGSKA (reference sequence). The DNA for the CDR3 is TGCAGTGCTACCAGGGGCACTGAAGCTTTCTTT. Translated: CSATRGTEAFF.

Only one count was recorded for this clone. This chain links TRBV3-1 (or the pseudogene TRBV3-2) with TRBJ1-4; D not certain. From germline, CDR1 is LGHDT and CDR2 YNNKEL (reference sequence). The V end was cut by 6 bases, the J end by 2 bases, with 10 bases between. This CDR3 contains 14 residues. In DNA form, the CDR3 reads TGTGCCAGCAGATCGGTTTTGACTAATGAAAAACTGTTTTTT. Its protein is CASRSVLTNEKLFF.

This chain links TRBV1 with TRBJ2-2; TRBD2, the D gene given by the table, was not confirmed from the DNA. TRBV1 is designated a pseudogene. This CDR3 contains 20 residues. Here the CDR3 DNA reads TGCACCAGCAGCCATCCCCATAGATGGGATAGCGGGGTCGACACCGGGGAGCTGTTTTTT. This codes for CTSSHPHRWDSGVDTGELFF.

In its sample, this clone was seen once. This rearrangement joins TRBV5-6 to TRBJ2-1; 7 bases match TRBD2. This CDR3 region has 15 residues. Germline values: CDR1 SGHDT, CDR2 YYEEEE. V trimming: 4 bases; J trimming: 10 bases; junction bases outside the gene matches: 14. The CDR3 DNA follows: TGTGCCAGCAGCCCGTTGGGGCGGGGGAAGTGGGAGCAGTTCTTC. Amino acid sequence: CASSPLGRGKWEQFF.

The rearrangement joins TRBV7-9 to TRBJ2-3, with TRBD2 matching 10 bases. V was clipped by 7 bases and J by 7 bases; unmatched bases: 11. CDR3 size: 15 residues. Germline lookup yields CDR1 SEHNR and CDR2 FQNEAQ (reference sequence). The CDR3 sequence is CASTQRTSGGNTQYF. CDR3 nucleotides: TGTGCCAGCACCCAGCGGACTAGCGGCGGTAATACGCAGTATTTT.